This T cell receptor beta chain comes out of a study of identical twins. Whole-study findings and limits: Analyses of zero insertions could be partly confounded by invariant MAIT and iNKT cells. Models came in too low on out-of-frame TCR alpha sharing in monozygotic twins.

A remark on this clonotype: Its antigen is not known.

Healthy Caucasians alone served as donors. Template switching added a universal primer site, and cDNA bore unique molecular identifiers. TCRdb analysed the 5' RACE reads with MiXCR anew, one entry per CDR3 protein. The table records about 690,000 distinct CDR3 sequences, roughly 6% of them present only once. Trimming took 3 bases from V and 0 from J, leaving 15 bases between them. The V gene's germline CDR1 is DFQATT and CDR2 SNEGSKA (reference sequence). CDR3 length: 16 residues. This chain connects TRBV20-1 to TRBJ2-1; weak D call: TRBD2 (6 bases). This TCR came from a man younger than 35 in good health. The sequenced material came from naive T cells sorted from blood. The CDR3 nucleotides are TGCAGTGCTAGGGCCATGGTAGCGGACTCCTACAATGAGCAGTTCTTC. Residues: CSARAMVADSYNEQFF.